Sequencing of this TCR beta chain was carried out in a study of cytomegalovirus exposure and HLA in healthy donors. Points from the study as a whole: It was about 150 TCR beta chains that were listed as cytomegalovirus-associated. In vitro, three CMV-associated chains proved specific for CMV antigens.

Trimming pared 0 bases from V and 5 bases from J, leaving 14 bases between. Germline V gene lookup returns CDR1 SGHDN and CDR2 FVKESK. CDR3 length: 16 amino acids. The PCR used 60 Vbeta and 13 Jbeta primers. In the study's own analysis: In a later analysis, the count reached about 75 million unique TCR beta chains, with roughly 9.9 million shared. The data were produced by immunoSEQ multiplex PCR, yet TCRdb's version contains in-frame clones alone and is incomplete. Clone size and the V and J calls come from that table; the DNA yielded D and trimming. The sample holds about 120,000 clones; around 83% are singletons and the top ten take 2.5% to 3%. Turning to this clone: Its antigen is currently unknown.

The receptor comes from a woman aged 55-75 years in good health and CMV-seropositive. V is TRBV14 and J is TRBJ2-1; tentative D call: TRBD2 (6 bases). Sequencing used PBMCs. This CDR3 is CASSQDRSGAHNEQFF. The CDR3 coding sequence is TGTGCCAGCAGCCAAGATCGGTCGGGAGCCCACAATGAGCAGTTCTTC.